This is a list of T cell receptor beta chains from one sample in a study of human T cells and chemical hapten exposure. From the RACE reads, TCRdb called clonotypes with MiXCR, one entry per CDR3 protein. The sample holds some 340,000 distinct CDR3 sequences, about 7% seen once. Material: whole blood, obtained in connection with sensitization to the hapten diphenylcyclopropenone (DPC). The receptor set was obtained from a young woman with alopecia areata. Some clones in this sample may be carry-over from other donors' samples. Each CDR3 is given with its conserved first and last residue. A D gene is named only where the DNA matches it firmly. Part of the rows lack a size; the others show once, few, many or a class for expanded clones.

abundance	j_gene	d_gene	v_gene	CDR3nt	CDR3aa
few	TRBJ1-5	NA	TRBV21-1	TGTGCCAGCAGCAAAATTGGCCTCAGGACGGATCAGCCCCAGCATTTT	CASSKIGLRTDQPQHF
NA	TRBJ2-1	TRBD1	TRBV7-8	TGTGCCAGCAGCTTGCAGGGGGCCTACAATGAGCAGTTCTTC	CASSLQGAYNEQFF
NA	TRBJ2-1	NA	TRBV12-3/TRBV12-4	TGTGCCAGCAGTTTATCCCAGCCTATTGTGAACAATGAGCAGTTCTTC	CASSLSQPIVNNEQFF
few	TRBJ1-5	NA	TRBV5-6	TGTGCCAGCAGCTCCTGGGCCAGACAGCCCCAGCATTTT	CASSSWARQPQHF
NA	TRBJ1-1	NA	TRBV9	TGTGCCAGCAGCGCCCAGGTTCCGGGGACCATCCTTGGGGACACTGAAGCTTTCTTT	CASSAQVPGTILGDTEAFF
few	TRBJ1-6	NA	TRBV7-9	TGTGCCAGCAGCTTAACCGGGGGGACCTATAATTCACCCCTCCACTTT	CASSLTGGTYNSPLHF
few	TRBJ1-3	NA	TRBV20-1	TGCAGTGCTAGCGGATACTCTGGAAACACCATATATTTT	CSASGYSGNTIYF
NA	TRBJ2-1	NA	TRBV24-1	TGTGCCACCAGCAAGAGCTTCTCCTACAATGAGCAGTTCTTC	CATSKSFSYNEQFF
few	TRBJ2-5	TRBD2	TRBV5-1	TGCGCCAGCAGCTCGGGACTAGCGGGGAGGCAAGAGACCCAGTACTTC	CASSSGLAGRQETQYF
NA	TRBJ2-7	NA	TRBV6-2/TRBV6-3	TGTGCCAGCACTACGCTGTCCGACCCGGGACCCGAGCAGTACTTC	CASTTLSDPGPEQYF
few	TRBJ2-2	TRBD1	TRBV6-5	TGTGCCAGCAGGAAGGGACAGTGGACCGGGGAGCTGTTTTTT	CASRKGQWTGELFF
NA	TRBJ2-7	TRBD2	TRBV10-3	TGTGCCATCCAACCGGGGGGAGCCTCCTACGAGCAGTACTTC	CAIQPGGASYEQYF
NA	TRBJ1-1	TRBD1	TRBV27	TGTGCCAGCAGTTCCGCCAACAACAGGGGCTCAGCTTTCTTT	CASSSANNRGSAFF
many	TRBJ1-4	NA	TRBV14	TGTGCCAGCAGCCAAGATCGGAAGGGTAATGAAAAACTGTTTTTT	CASSQDRKGNEKLFF
few	TRBJ1-2	NA	TRBV20-1	TGCAGTGCTTCGTCAGACCGATTCTATGGCTACACCTTC	CSASSDRFYGYTF
NA	TRBJ2-3	TRBD2	TRBV12-3/TRBV12-4	TGTGCCAGCAGTTTGCTAAGCGGACTAGCAGAATTAGATACGCAGTATTTT	CASSLLSGLAELDTQYF
few	TRBJ1-5	TRBD1	TRBV4-2	TGTGCCAGCAGCCAGGTGGGACAGGGGTATTTTCAGCCCCAGCATTTT	CASSQVGQGYFQPQHF
many	TRBJ2-7	NA	TRBV7-9	TGTGCCAGCAGCTCCGTCACAGGGACCTACGAGCAGTACTTC	CASSSVTGTYEQYF
many	TRBJ2-5	NA	TRBV7-2	TGTGCCAGCAGCTTAGGGGGGGCCGGGGAGACCCAGTACTTC	CASSLGGAGETQYF
NA	TRBJ2-1	NA	TRBV12-3/TRBV12-4	TGTGCCAGCAGTTTGTCTGCCTTTCCCACGGATGAGCAGTTCTTC	CASSLSAFPTDEQFF
many	TRBJ2-7	NA	TRBV3-1	TGTGCCAGCAGCCACCGGGACGGAACCTCCTACGAGCAGTACTTC	CASSHRDGTSYEQYF
NA	TRBJ2-4	NA	TRBV7-8	TGTGCCAGCAGCCCGGGATACAGACAGGTCCTAGCCAAAAACATTCAGTACTTC	CASSPGYRQVLAKNIQYF
many	TRBJ2-2	TRBD1	TRBV6-2/TRBV6-3	TGTGCCAGCAGTGAGGGACAGGCGAACACCGGGGAGCTGTTTTTT	CASSEGQANTGELFF
NA	TRBJ1-4	TRBD1	TRBV7-2	TGTGCCAGCAGCTTAGTTGGACAGGCTAATGAAAAACTGTTTTTT	CASSLVGQANEKLFF
few	TRBJ1-1	NA	TRBV28	TGTGCCAGCAGTTTAACCAGACGAGAAGCTTTCTTT	CASSLTRREAFF
NA	TRBJ2-7	NA	TRBV6-2/TRBV6-3	TGTGCCAGCAGTAGGGGGACACATCAGGAGCAGTACTTC	CASSRGTHQEQYF
few	TRBJ1-2	TRBD1	TRBV7-3	TGTGCCAGCAGCCGCGGGACAGGGAATGGCTACACCTTC	CASSRGTGNGYTF
NA	TRBJ1-2	TRBD1	TRBV10-3	TGTGCCATCAGTTCCGGACAGGGGACCTCAGACACCTTC	CAISSGQGTSDTF
many	TRBJ2-1	NA	TRBV21-1	TGTGCCAGCAGCACCCTGGGAGCAGTGGGATACAATGAGCAGTTCTTC	CASSTLGAVGYNEQFF
few	TRBJ2-3	TRBD2	TRBV5-1	TGCGCCAGCAGCTTGGCTAGCGGGGGCGAAACAGATACGCAGTATTTT	CASSLASGGETDTQYF
NA	TRBJ1-4	NA	TRBV7-9	TGTGCCAGCAGCTTATACGGGACATCAAATGAAAAACTGTTTTTT	CASSLYGTSNEKLFF
NA	TRBJ1-1	NA	TRBV7-9	TGTGCCAGCAGCTTACCAGGGAGCACTGAAGCTTTCTTT	CASSLPGSTEAFF
NA	TRBJ2-1	NA	TRBV7-3	TGTGCCAGCAGCTCCCGACAGTACAATGAGCAGTTCTTC	CASSSRQYNEQFF
NA	TRBJ1-1	NA	TRBV6-6	TGTGCCAGCAGTTTCCTGACCGCCCCTCCTGAAGCTTTCTTT	CASSFLTAPPEAFF
few	TRBJ1-2	NA	TRBV6-5	TGTGCCAGCAGTATGCAGGGATCCTATGGCTACACCTTC	CASSMQGSYGYTF
many	TRBJ2-1	NA	TRBV4-3	TGCGCCAGCAGCCAAGATCCCCGAGACAGATACAATGAGCAGTTCTTC	CASSQDPRDRYNEQFF